This T cell receptor (beta chain) appears in the sequencing data of a study of technical replicates of blood from a few donors. Sequencing used immunoSEQ multiplex PCR; TCRdb keeps in-frame clones, though not all of them. Among over 90,000 clones, approximately 96% were seen once, and the ten largest hold under 0.45%. The sample taken for sequencing was T cells isolated from PBMCs. The TCR sequence derives from a human donor in good health.

The CDR3 DNA follows: TGCGCCAGCAGCTTGCAGGCTACGTTAGGGAGCTCTGGAAACACCATATATTTT. This codes for CASSLQATLGSSGNTIYF. The chain combines TRBV5-1 with TRBJ1-3; D is unresolved. Germline CDR1 and CDR2: SGHRS and YFSETQ. Trimming took off 1 base at V and 0 bases at J, with 17 bases between the two ends. The CDR3 is 18 amino acids. The full variable domain, in which reference TRBV5-1 and TRBJ1-3 provide the parts outside the CDR3, is KAGVTQTPRYLIKTRGQQVTLSCSPISGHRSVSWYQQTPGQGLQFLFEYFSETQRNKGNFPGRFSGRQFSNSRSEMNVSTLELGDSALYLCASSLQATLGSSGNTIYFGEGSWLTVV.